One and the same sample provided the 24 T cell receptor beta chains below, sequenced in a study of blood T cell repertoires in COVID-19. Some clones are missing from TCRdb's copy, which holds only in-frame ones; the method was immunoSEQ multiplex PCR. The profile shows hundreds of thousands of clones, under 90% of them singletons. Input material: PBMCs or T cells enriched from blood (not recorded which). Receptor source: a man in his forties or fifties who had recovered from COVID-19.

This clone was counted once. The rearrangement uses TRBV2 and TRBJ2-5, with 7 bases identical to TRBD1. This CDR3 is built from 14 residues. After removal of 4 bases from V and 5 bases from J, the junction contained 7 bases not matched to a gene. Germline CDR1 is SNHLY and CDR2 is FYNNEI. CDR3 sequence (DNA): TGTGCCAGCAGTGTACAGGGGTTATCGGAGACCCAGTACTTC. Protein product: CASSVQGLSETQYF.

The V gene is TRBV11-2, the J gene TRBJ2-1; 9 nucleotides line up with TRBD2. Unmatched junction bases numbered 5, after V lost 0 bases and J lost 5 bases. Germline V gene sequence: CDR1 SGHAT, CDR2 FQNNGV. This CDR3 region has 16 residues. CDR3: CASSLESGGSHNEQFF. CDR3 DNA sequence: TGTGCCAGCAGCTTAGAGAGCGGGGGGTCCCACAATGAGCAGTTCTTC.

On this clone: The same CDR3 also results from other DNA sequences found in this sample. CDR3 in amino acids: CASSLTVNTEAFF. The DNA for the CDR3 is TGTGCCAGTAGTCTGACAGTGAACACTGAAGCTTTCTTT. The chain is built from TRBV19 and TRBJ1-1; tentatively, D is TRBD1 (5 bases). The germline V gene encodes CDR1 LNHDA and CDR2 SQIVND (reference sequence). Trimming pared 5 bases from V and 0 bases from J, leaving 7 bases between. This CDR3 has 13 residues.

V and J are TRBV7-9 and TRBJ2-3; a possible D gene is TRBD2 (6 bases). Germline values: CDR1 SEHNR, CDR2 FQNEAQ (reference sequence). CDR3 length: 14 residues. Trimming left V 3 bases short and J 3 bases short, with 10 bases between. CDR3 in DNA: TGTGCCAGCAGCTTGATAGCGGCGACAGATACGCAGTATTTT. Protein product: CASSLIAATDTQYF.

The CDR3: CASSYRGQETQYF. In DNA, the CDR3 is TGTGCCAGCAGTTACAGGGGGCAAGAGACCCAGTACTTC. The chain links TRBV6-6 to TRBJ2-5; D is possibly TRBD1 (6 bases). The germline gives CDR1 MNHNY, CDR2 SVGAGI (reference sequence). CDR3 size: 13 residues. V was pared by 2 bases and J by 2 bases, with 6 bases between.

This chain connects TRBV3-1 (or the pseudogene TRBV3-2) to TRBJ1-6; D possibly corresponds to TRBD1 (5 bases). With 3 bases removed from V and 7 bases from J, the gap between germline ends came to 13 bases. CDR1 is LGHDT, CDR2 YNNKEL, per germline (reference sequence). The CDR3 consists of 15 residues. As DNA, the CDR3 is TGTGCCAGCAGCCAGGCGGGACGACAGAATTCACCCCTCCACTTT. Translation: CASSQAGRQNSPLHF.

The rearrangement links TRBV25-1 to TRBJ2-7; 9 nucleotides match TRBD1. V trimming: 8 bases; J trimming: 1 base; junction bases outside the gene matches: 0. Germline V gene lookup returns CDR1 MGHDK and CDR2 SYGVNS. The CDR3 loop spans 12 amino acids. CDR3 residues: CASGTGSYEQYF. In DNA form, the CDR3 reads TGTGCCAGCGGGACAGGGTCCTACGAGCAGTACTTC.

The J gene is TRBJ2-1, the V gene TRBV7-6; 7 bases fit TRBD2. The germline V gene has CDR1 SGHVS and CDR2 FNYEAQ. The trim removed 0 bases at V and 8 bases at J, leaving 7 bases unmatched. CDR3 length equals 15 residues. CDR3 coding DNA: TGTGCCAGCAGCTTAGCCCTCCGGGGGGTAGATGAGCAGTTCTTC. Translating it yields CASSLALRGVDEQFF.

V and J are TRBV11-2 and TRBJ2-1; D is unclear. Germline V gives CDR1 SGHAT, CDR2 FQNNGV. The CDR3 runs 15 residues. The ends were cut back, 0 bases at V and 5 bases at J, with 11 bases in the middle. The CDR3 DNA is TGTGCCAGCAGCTTAGATCAAAACAGCCACAATGAGCAGTTCTTC. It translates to CASSLDQNSHNEQFF. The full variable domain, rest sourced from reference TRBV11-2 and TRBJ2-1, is EAGVAQSPRYKIIEKRQSVAFWCNPISGHATLYWYQQILGQGPKLLIQFQNNGVVDDSQLPKDRFSAERLKGVDSTLKIQPAKLEDSAVYLCASSLDQNSHNEQFFGPGTRLTVL.

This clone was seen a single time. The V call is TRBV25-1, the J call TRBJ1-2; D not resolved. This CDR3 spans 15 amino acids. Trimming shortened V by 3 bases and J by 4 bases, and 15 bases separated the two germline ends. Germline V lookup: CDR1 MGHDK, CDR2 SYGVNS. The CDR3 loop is CASSDLGGEAYGYTF. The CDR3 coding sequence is TGTGCCAGCAGTGACCTCGGCGGGGAAGCCTATGGCTACACCTTC.

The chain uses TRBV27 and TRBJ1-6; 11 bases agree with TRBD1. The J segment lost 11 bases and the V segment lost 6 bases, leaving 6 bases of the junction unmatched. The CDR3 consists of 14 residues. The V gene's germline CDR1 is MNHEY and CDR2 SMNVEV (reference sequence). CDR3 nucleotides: TGTGCCAGCAGGGGGACAGGGGGTAGGACACCCCTCCACTTT. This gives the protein CASRGTGGRTPLHF.

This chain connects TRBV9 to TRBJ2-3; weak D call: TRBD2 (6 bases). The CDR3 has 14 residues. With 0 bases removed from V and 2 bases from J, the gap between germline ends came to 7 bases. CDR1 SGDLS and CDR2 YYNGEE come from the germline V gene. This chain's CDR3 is CASSVAGVTDTQYF. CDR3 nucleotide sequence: TGTGCCAGCAGCGTAGCGGGGGTCACAGATACGCAGTATTTT.

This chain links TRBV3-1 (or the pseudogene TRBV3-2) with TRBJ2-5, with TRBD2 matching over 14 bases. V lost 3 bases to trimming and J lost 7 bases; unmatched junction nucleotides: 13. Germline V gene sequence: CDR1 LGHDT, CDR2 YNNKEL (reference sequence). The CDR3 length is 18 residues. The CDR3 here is CASSHGTSGGLLRGTQYF. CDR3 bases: TGTGCCAGCAGCCACGGGACTAGCGGGGGCCTACTCAGGGGGACCCAGTACTTC.

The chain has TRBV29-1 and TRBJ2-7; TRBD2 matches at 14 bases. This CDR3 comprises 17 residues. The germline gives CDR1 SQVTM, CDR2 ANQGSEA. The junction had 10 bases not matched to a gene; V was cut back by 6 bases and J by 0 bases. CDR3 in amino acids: CSVAGTSGSLSSYEQYF. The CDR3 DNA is TGCAGCGTGGCCGGGACTAGCGGGAGCCTGAGCTCCTACGAGCAGTACTTC.

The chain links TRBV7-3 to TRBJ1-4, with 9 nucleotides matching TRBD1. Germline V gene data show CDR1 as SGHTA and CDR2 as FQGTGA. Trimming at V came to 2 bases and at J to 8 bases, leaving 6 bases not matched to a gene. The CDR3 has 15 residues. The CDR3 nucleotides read TGTGCCAGCAGCTTAGGGACAGGGCTGGGGGAAAAACTGTTTTTT. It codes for CASSLGTGLGEKLFF.

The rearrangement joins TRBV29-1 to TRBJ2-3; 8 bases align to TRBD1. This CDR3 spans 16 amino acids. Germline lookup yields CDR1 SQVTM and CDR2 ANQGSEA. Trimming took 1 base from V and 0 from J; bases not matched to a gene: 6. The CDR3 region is CSVEGRQGLSTDTQYF. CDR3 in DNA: TGCAGCGTTGAAGGCCGACAGGGGCTCAGCACAGATACGCAGTATTTT.

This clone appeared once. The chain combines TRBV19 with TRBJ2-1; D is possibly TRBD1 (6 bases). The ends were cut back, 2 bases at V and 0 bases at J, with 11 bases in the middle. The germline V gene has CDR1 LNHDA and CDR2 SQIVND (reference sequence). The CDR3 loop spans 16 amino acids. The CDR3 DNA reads TGTGCCAGTAGTATAAGTGCGGACAGCTCCTACAATGAGCAGTTCTTC. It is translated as CASSISADSSYNEQFF.

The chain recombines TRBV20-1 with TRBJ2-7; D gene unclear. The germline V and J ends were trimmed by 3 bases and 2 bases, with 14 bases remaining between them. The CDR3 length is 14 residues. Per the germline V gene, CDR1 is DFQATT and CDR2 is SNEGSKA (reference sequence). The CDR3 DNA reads TGCAGTGCTAGTCGTTATCCAGCGACCTACGAGCAGTACTTC. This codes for CSASRYPATYEQYF.

For the CDR3, the DNA is TGTGCCAGCAGCTTAGCGGTCTCAGGGGTAGATACGCAGTATTTT. This codes for CASSLAVSGVDTQYF. The rearrangement uses TRBV7-9 and TRBJ2-3, with TRBD1 as a possible D gene (6 bases). From germline, CDR1 is SEHNR and CDR2 FQNEAQ (reference sequence). There are 15 residues in the CDR3. The V end was cut by 0 bases, the J end by 5 bases, with 12 bases between.

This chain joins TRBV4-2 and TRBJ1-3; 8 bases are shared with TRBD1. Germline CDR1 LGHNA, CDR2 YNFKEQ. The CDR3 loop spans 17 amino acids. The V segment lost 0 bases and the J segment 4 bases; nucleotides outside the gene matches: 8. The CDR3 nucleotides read TGTGCCAGCAGCCAAGAGAGGCAGGGGGCAAGAGGAAACACCATATATTTT. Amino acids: CASSQERQGARGNTIYF.

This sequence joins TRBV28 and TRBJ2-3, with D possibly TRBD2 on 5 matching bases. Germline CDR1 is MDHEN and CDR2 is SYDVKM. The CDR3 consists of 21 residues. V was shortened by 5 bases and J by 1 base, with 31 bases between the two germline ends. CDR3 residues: CASSPINFRAASTPRTDTQYF. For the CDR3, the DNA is TGTGCCAGCAGTCCAATCAATTTCCGAGCGGCATCTACCCCTCGCACAGATACGCAGTATTTT.

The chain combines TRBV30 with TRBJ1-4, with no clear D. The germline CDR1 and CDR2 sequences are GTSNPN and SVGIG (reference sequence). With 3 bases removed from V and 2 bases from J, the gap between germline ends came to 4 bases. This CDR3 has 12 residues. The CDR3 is CAWSLTNEKLFF. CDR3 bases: TGTGCCTGGAGCTTGACTAATGAAAAACTGTTTTTT. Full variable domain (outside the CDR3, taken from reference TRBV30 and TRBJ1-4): SQTIHQWPATLVQPVGSPLSLECTVEGTSNPNLYWYRQAAGRGLQLLFYSVGIGQISSEVPQNLSASRPQDRQFILSSKKLLLSDSGFYLCAWSLTNEKLFFGSGTQLSVL.

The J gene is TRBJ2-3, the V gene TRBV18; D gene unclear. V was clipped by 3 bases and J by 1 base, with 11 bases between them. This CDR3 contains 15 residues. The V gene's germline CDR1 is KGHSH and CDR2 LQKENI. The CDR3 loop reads CASSPTSQGTDTQYF. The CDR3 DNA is TGTGCCAGCTCACCGACCTCCCAGGGCACAGATACGCAGTATTTT.

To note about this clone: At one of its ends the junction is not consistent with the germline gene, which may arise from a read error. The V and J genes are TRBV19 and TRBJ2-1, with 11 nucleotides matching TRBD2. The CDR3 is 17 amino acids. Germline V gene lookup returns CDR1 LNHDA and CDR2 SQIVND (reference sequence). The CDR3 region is CASSILQLAGDHNEQFF. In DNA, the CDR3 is TGTGCCAGCAGTATCCTCCAACTAGCGGGGGACCACAATGAGCAGTTCTTC.